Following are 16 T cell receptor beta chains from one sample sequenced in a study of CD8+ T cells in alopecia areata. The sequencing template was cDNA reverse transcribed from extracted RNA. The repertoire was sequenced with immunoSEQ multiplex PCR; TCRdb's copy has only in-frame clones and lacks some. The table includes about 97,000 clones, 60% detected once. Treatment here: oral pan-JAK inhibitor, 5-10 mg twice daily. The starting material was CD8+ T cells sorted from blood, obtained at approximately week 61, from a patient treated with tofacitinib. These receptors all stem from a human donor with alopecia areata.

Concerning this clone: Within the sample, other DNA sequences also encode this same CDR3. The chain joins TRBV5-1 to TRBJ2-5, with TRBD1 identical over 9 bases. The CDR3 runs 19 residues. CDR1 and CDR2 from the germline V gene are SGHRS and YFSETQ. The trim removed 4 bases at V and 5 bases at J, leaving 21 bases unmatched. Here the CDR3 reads CASSTDDGTGRSLQETQYF. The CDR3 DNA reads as TGCGCCAGCAGCACCGACGACGGGACAGGGAGAAGCCTACAGGAGACCCAGTACTTC.

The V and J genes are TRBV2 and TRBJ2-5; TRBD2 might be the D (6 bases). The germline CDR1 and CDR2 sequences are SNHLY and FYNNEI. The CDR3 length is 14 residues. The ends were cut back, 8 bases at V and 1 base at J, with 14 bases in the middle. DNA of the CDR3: TGTGCCAGCGAGCCCCTCGGGAGCCAAGAGACCCAGTACTTC. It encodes CASEPLGSQETQYF.

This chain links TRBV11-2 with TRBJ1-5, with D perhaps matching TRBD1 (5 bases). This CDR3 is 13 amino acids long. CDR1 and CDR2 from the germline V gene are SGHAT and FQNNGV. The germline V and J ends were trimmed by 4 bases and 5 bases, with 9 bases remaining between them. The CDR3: CASSSGWDQPQHF. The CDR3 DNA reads TGTGCCAGCAGCTCAGGGTGGGATCAGCCCCAGCATTTT. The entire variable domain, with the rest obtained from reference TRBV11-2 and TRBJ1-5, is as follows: EAGVAQSPRYKIIEKRQSVAFWCNPISGHATLYWYQQILGQGPKLLIQFQNNGVVDDSQLPKDRFSAERLKGVDSTLKIQPAKLEDSAVYLCASSSGWDQPQHFGDGTRLSIL.

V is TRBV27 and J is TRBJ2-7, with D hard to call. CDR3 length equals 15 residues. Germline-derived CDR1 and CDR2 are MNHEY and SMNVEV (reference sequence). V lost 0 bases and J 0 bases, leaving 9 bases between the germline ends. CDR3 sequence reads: CASSLSDGASYEQYF. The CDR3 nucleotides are TGTGCCAGCAGTTTATCGGATGGAGCCTCCTACGAGCAGTACTTC.

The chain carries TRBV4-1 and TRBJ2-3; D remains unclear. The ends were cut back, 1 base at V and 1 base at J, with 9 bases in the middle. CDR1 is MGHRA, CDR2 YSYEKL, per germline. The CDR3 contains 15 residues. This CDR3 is CASSQAWPGTDTQYF. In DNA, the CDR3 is TGCGCCAGCAGCCAAGCTTGGCCAGGCACAGATACGCAGTATTTT.

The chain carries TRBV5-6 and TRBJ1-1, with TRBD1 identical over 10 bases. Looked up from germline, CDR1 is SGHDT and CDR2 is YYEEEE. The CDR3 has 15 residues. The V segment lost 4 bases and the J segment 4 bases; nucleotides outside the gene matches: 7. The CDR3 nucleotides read TGTGCCAGCAGCGCGGGAGGACAGGGGGGCACTGAAGCTTTCTTT. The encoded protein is CASSAGGQGGTEAFF.

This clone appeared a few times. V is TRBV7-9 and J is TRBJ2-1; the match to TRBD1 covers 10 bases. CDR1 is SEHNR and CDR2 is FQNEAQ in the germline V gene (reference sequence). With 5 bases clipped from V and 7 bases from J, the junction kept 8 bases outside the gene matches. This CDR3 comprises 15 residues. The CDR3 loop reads CASSQPRTGGNEQFF. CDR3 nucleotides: TGTGCCAGCAGCCAACCCCGGACAGGGGGGAATGAGCAGTTCTTC.

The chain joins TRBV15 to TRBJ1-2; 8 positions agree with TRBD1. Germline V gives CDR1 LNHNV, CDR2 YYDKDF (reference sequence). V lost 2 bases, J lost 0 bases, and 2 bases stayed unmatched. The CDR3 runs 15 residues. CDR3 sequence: CATSRPQGANYGYTF. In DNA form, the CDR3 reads TGTGCCACCAGCAGACCACAGGGGGCTAACTATGGCTACACCTTC.

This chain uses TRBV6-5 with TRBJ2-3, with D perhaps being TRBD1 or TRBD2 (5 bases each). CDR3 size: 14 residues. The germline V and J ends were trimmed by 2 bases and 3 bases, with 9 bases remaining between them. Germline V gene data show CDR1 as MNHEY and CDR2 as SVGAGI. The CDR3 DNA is TGTGCCAGCAGTTACCGGGACGGAACAGATACGCAGTATTTT. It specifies CASSYRDGTDTQYF.

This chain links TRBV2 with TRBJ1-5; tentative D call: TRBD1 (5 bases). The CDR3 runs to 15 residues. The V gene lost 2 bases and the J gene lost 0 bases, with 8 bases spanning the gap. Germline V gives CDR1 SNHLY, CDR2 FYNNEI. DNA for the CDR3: TGTGCCAGCAGTGAATGGGGGAATAGCAATCAGCCCCAGCATTTT. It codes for CASSEWGNSNQPQHF.

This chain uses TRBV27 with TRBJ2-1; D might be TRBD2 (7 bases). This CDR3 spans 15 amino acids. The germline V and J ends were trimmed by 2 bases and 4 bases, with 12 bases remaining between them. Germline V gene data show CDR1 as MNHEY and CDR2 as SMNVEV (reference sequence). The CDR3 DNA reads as TGTGCCAGCAGTTTAAGGGGGGGCCTATACAATGAGCAGTTCTTC. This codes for CASSLRGGLYNEQFF.

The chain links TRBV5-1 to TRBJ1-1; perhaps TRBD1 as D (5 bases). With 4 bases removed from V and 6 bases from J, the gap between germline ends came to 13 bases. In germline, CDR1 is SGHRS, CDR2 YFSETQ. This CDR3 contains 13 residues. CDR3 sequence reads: CASSLGGGAEAFF. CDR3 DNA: TGCGCCAGCAGCCTCGGTGGGGGGGCTGAAGCTTTCTTT.

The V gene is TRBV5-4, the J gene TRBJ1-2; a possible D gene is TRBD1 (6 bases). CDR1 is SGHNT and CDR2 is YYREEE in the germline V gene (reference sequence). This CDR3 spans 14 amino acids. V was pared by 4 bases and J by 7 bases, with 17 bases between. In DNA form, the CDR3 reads TGTGCCAGCAGCCTGAGATACAGGGTCGGTGGCTACACCTTC. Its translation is CASSLRYRVGGYTF.

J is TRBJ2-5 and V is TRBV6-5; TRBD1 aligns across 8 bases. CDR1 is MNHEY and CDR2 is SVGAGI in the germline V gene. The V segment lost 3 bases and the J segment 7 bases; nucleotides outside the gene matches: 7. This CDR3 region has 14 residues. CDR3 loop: CASSYDTGGATQYF. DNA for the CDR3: TGTGCCAGCAGTTATGATACAGGGGGAGCGACCCAGTACTTC.

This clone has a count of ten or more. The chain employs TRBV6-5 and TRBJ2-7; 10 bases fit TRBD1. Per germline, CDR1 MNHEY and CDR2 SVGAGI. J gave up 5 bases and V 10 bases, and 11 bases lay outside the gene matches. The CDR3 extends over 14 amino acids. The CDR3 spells CATEAGTGAHEQYF. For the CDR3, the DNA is TGTGCCACCGAGGCCGGGACAGGGGCACACGAGCAGTACTTC.

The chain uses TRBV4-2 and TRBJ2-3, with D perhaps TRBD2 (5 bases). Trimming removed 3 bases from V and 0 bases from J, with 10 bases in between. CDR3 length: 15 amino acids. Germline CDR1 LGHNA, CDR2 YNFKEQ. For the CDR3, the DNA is TGTGCCAGCAGCCAGACGCAGCGGAGCACAGATACGCAGTATTTT. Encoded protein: CASSQTQRSTDTQYF.